This T cell receptor beta chain was retrieved from a study of T cell changes during pregnancy in multiple sclerosis. Sequencing was performed with immunoSEQ multiplex PCR; in TCRdb, only in-frame clones are kept and a portion is missing. The data show roughly 61,000 clones, roughly 90% seen once. Germline assignment: CDR1 SQVTM and CDR2 ANQGSEA. The CDR3 covers 12 residues. Between the trimmed V and J ends, which lost 7 bases and 7 bases, there was a span of 14 bases. V and J are TRBV29-1 and TRBJ2-1; tentative D call: TRBD1 (5 bases). This specimen consisted of peripheral blood, obtained in the first trimester of pregnancy. The TCR comes from a female donor in good health, enrolled as a control in a pregnancy study. CDR3 sequence reads: CSAGQFGNEQFF. CDR3 nucleotides: TGCAGCGCCGGACAATTCGGGAATGAGCAGTTCTTC.